This T cell receptor beta chain was recovered during a study of shared clonotypes between healthy human individuals. The assay was immunoSEQ multiplex PCR, and TCRdb's table has in-frame clones only and misses some. Seen here are around 2,000,000 clones, 90% to 95% observed once, and the top ten hold around 0.13%. In germline, CDR1 is ENHRY, CDR2 SYGVKD. This CDR3 spans 13 amino acids. The V and J ends lost 3 bases and 6 bases respectively, with 9 bases between them. What was sequenced was naive CD4+ T cells sorted from blood. Subset meaning: CD45RA+ positively selected. The sequence was collected from a young man in good health. The genes are TRBV10-3 and TRBJ2-1, with D perhaps TRBD1 (5 bases). The CDR3 nucleotides are TGTGCCATCAGTGATAAGGGGATCAATGAGCAGTTCTTC. Its protein product is CAISDKGINEQFF.